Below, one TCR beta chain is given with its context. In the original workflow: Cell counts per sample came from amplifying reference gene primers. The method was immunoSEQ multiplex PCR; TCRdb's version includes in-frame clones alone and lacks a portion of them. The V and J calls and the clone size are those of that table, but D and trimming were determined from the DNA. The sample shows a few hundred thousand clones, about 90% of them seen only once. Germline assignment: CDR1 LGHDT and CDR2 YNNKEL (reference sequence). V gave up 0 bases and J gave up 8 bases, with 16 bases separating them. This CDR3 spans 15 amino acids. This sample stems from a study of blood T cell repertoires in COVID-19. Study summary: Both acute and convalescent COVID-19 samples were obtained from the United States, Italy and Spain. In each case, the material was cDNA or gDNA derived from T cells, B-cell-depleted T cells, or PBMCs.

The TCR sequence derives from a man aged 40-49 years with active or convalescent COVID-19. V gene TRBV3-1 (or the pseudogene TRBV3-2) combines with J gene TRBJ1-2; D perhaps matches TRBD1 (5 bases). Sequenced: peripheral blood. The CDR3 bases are TGTGCCAGCAGCCAAGATCGGGGGGGGATGAGAGGCTACACCTTC. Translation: CASSQDRGGMRGYTF.